What follows are 20 T cell receptor beta chains derived from one specimen sequenced in a study of CD4 T cells in relation to SARS-CoV-2 and coronaviruses. The unexposed donors gave CD4+ T cells in about 2010-2019, prior to COVID-19. The cells were cultured for under 13 days before CD4+ T cells were isolated. The assay was immunoSEQ multiplex PCR, and TCRdb's table has in-frame clones only and misses some. The sample yields roughly 29,000 clones, roughly 78% seen once. Their antigens remain unidentified. The sequenced sample consisted of CD4+ T cells from PBMCs, cultured in vitro. These receptor sequences come from a human donor in good health.

The chain joins TRBV5-1 to TRBJ2-3; D is ambiguous. V was cut by 0 bases and J by 2 bases, with 7 bases left in between. CDR1 and CDR2 from the germline V gene are SGHRS and YFSETQ. The CDR3 sequence is 14 residues long. The DNA of the CDR3 is TGCGCCAGCAGCTTGGGGAGCCCCACAGATACGCAGTATTTT. It yields the protein CASSLGSPTDTQYF. The whole variable domain, filled in from reference TRBV5-1 and TRBJ2-3, reads KAGVTQTPRYLIKTRGQQVTLSCSPISGHRSVSWYQQTPGQGLQFLFEYFSETQRNKGNFPGRFSGRQFSNSRSEMNVSTLELGDSALYLCASSLGSPTDTQYFGPGTRLTVL.

This clone was detected only a few times. The chain has TRBV5-4 and TRBJ1-4; TRBD1 aligns across 8 bases. V lost 4 bases, J lost 2 bases, and 4 bases stayed unmatched. Germline CDR1 SGHNT, CDR2 YYREEE (reference sequence). The length of the CDR3 is 15 residues. This CDR3 reads CASSSRTGTNEKLFF. CDR3 sequence (DNA): TGTGCCAGCAGCAGCCGGACAGGGACTAATGAAAAACTGTTTTTT.

The J gene is TRBJ2-7, the V gene TRBV9; 9 bases are shared with TRBD1. CDR1 is SGDLS and CDR2 is YYNGEE in the germline V gene. V shed 3 bases and J 4 bases; nucleotides not matched to a gene: 5. The CDR3 extends over 14 amino acids. The CDR3 is CASSARDRAYEQYF. The CDR3 coding sequence is TGTGCCAGCAGCGCCCGGGACAGGGCTTACGAGCAGTACTTC.

A single count supports this clone. The chain links TRBV20-1 to TRBJ2-1; D tentatively fits TRBD1 or TRBD2 (5 bases each). This CDR3 has 11 residues. Germline V CDR1 and CDR2: DFQATT, SNEGSKA (reference sequence). Trimming removed 3 bases from V and 10 bases from J, with 10 bases in between. DNA for the CDR3: TGCAGTGCTAGCGGGGCTACGGAGCAGTTCTTC. Protein product: CSASGATEQFF.

V and J are TRBV13 and TRBJ1-1; the D gene is possibly TRBD1 (5 bases). The germline V gene encodes CDR1 PRHDT and CDR2 FYEKMQ (reference sequence). Between the trimmed V and J ends, which lost 8 bases and 3 bases, there was a span of 22 bases. This CDR3 is built from 16 residues. The CDR3 nucleotides are TGTGCCAGCTCCCCTTCCGAGGGGCTCCCGCACACTGAAGCTTTCTTT. Its protein is CASSPSEGLPHTEAFF.

The sample holds one count of this clone. The genes are TRBV12-3 or TRBV12-4 and TRBJ1-2; possibly TRBD1 for D (5 bases). This CDR3 contains 13 residues. Between the trimmed V and J ends, which lost 8 bases and 2 bases, there was a span of 12 bases. For the CDR3, the DNA is TGTGCCAGCCGCTCGGACAAGAACTATGGCTACACCTTC. This codes for CASRSDKNYGYTF.

The chain links TRBV6-5 to TRBJ2-4; 9 bases line up with TRBD1. CDR3 size: 13 residues. Germline V gives CDR1 MNHEY, CDR2 SVGAGI. Trimming cost V 6 bases and J 9 bases; bases outside gene matches: 6. The CDR3 DNA reads as TGTGCCAGCAGACGGGACAGGGACGGCATTCAGTACTTC. It translates to CASRRDRDGIQYF.

This chain links TRBV19 with TRBJ1-6; D is unresolved. CDR1 is LNHDA, CDR2 SQIVND, per germline (reference sequence). CDR3 length: 13 residues. Trimming pared 11 bases from V and 1 base from J, leaving 9 bases between. The CDR3 here is CAAQESYNSPLHF. The DNA of the CDR3 is TGTGCCGCTCAGGAGTCCTATAATTCACCCCTCCACTTT.

The chain carries TRBV2 and TRBJ2-5; TRBD2 agrees at 7 bases. The germline V gene encodes CDR1 SNHLY and CDR2 FYNNEI. Trimming at V came to 3 bases and at J to 4 bases, leaving 11 bases not matched to a gene. This CDR3 contains 16 residues. The CDR3 sequence: CASSDYSGAGIETQYF. The CDR3 DNA sequence: TGTGCCAGCAGTGACTACTCGGGAGCGGGAATAGAGACCCAGTACTTC.

The genes are TRBV7-2 and TRBJ1-2; TRBD1 matches at 8 bases. CDR1 SGHTA and CDR2 FQGNSA come from the germline V gene. V lost 4 bases, J lost 2 bases, and 12 bases stayed unmatched. This CDR3 has 17 residues. CDR3 in DNA: TGTGCCAGCAGCTATCGGACAGGGAGCGGGTCCAACTATGGCTACACCTTC. Protein sequence: CASSYRTGSGSNYGYTF.

The rearrangement joins TRBV30 to TRBJ2-1; D is perhaps TRBD2 (5 bases). Germline V lookup: CDR1 GTSNPN, CDR2 SVGIG (reference sequence). The CDR3 length is 14 residues. Trimming removed 3 bases at V and 7 bases at J, with 16 bases between. In DNA form, the CDR3 reads TGTGCCTGGAGCAAAAGGCGGGCAGGAAATGAGCAGTTCTTC. It yields the protein CAWSKRRAGNEQFF.

This clone was recorded only once. The chain joins TRBV3-1 (or the pseudogene TRBV3-2) to TRBJ2-3; 10 nucleotides line up with TRBD1. This CDR3 is built from 18 residues. The V gene's germline CDR1 is LGHDT and CDR2 YNNKEL (reference sequence). Trimming cost V 0 bases and J 5 bases; bases outside gene matches: 11. The CDR3 bases are TGTGCCAGCAGCCAAGATAAGAGGGACAGGGGAGGTGGAGATACGCAGTATTTT. Its protein product is CASSQDKRDRGGGDTQYF.

The CDR3 bases are TGTGCCAGCAGCTTAGCCGGGGGAAGCACTGAAGCTTTCTTT. Amino acid sequence: CASSLAGGSTEAFF. This chain joins TRBV7-9 and TRBJ1-1; a possible D gene is TRBD1 (5 bases). The CDR3 has 14 amino acids. V lost 0 bases, J lost 4 bases, and 9 bases lay in between. Germline V lookup: CDR1 SEHNR, CDR2 FQNEAQ (reference sequence). Together with reference TRBV7-9 and TRBJ1-1, the CDR3 gives the full variable domain: DTGVSQNPRHKITKRGQNVTFRCDPISEHNRLYWYRQTLGQGPEFLTYFQNEAQLEKSRLLSDRFSAERPKGSFSTLEIQRTEQGDSAMYLCASSLAGGSTEAFFGQGTRLTVV.

The chain has TRBV19 and TRBJ1-3, with D maybe TRBD1 (5 bases). The V and J ends lost 2 bases and 0 bases respectively, with 14 bases between them. From germline, CDR1 is LNHDA and CDR2 SQIVND (reference sequence). This CDR3 contains 17 residues. The CDR3 loop reads CASSIRTPRTSGNTIYF. CDR3 in DNA: TGTGCCAGTAGTATAAGGACACCCCGGACCTCTGGAAACACCATATATTTT.

The V and J genes are TRBV5-1 and TRBJ2-5; no clear D gene. V lost 2 bases and J 0 bases, leaving 2 bases between the germline ends. Germline V gene data show CDR1 as SGHRS and CDR2 as YFSETQ. The CDR3 consists of 12 residues. This chain's CDR3 is CASSFDQETQYF. The CDR3 region has the DNA TGCGCCAGCAGCTTCGACCAAGAGACCCAGTACTTC.

The chain is built from TRBV7-2 and TRBJ2-5; D gene uncertain. Germline V gene data show CDR1 as SGHTA and CDR2 as FQGNSA. CDR3 length: 11 residues. V was cut by 5 bases and J by 8 bases, with 9 bases left in between. The CDR3 DNA follows: TGTGCCAGCAGCGCAAGGTATACCCAGTACTTC. Its translation is CASSARYTQYF.

The chain has TRBV2 and TRBJ2-3; D ambiguous. V shed 6 bases and J shed 4 bases, with 14 bases lying between them. Germline V gene sequence: CDR1 SNHLY, CDR2 FYNNEI. The CDR3 is 14 residues long. In DNA, the CDR3 is TGTGCCAGCAGGGTAGACTCTGACGCAGATACGCAGTATTTT. Translation gives CASRVDSDADTQYF.

This clone was seen once. CDR3 in amino acids: CASSYVAGNYGYTF. CDR3 nucleotides: TGTGCCAGCAGTTACGTGGCAGGGAACTATGGCTACACCTTC. V usage is TRBV6-5 and J usage is TRBJ1-2, with D possibly matching TRBD1 (5 bases). This CDR3 is built from 14 residues. V was trimmed by 2 bases and J by 2 bases, leaving 9 bases between them. The V gene's germline CDR1 is MNHEY and CDR2 SVGAGI.

The gene calls are TRBV12-3 or TRBV12-4 and TRBJ2-3; D not certain. V lost 2 bases, J lost 8 bases, and 8 bases lay in between. CDR3 length: 12 residues. CDR3 region: CASSLWVATQYF. The DNA for the CDR3 is TGTGCCAGCAGTTTATGGGTTGCTACGCAGTATTTT.

CDR3 residues: CAISEGDYEQYF. DNA of the CDR3: TGTGCCATCAGTGAAGGGGACTACGAGCAGTACTTC. This chain uses TRBV10-3 with TRBJ2-7; maybe TRBD1 (5 bases). From germline, CDR1 is ENHRY and CDR2 SYGVKD. CDR3 size: 12 residues. Trimming left V 3 bases short and J 3 bases short, with 6 bases between.